A single T cell receptor beta chain is shown here with its context. Sequencing was performed with immunoSEQ multiplex PCR; in TCRdb, only in-frame clones are kept and a portion is missing. The repertoire holds 150,000 or so clones, 94% seen once, with 0.64% in the top ten. Trimming pared 0 bases from V and 14 bases from J, leaving 23 bases between. CDR3 length: 16 amino acids. Germline V CDR1 and CDR2: KGHSH, LQKENI. The sample originates from a study of T cell responses to AZD1222 COVID-19 vaccine. This TCR came from an adult in good health. Here the sequenced sample was peripheral blood, taken on day 0 of AZD1222 vaccination. The rearrangement links TRBV18 to TRBJ2-1; maybe TRBD2 (5 bases). CDR3 nucleotide sequence: TGTGCCAGCTCACCACCGAGGGCGGCGAGGCCTCCCGCTGAGTTCTTC. It codes for CASSPPRAARPPAEFF.